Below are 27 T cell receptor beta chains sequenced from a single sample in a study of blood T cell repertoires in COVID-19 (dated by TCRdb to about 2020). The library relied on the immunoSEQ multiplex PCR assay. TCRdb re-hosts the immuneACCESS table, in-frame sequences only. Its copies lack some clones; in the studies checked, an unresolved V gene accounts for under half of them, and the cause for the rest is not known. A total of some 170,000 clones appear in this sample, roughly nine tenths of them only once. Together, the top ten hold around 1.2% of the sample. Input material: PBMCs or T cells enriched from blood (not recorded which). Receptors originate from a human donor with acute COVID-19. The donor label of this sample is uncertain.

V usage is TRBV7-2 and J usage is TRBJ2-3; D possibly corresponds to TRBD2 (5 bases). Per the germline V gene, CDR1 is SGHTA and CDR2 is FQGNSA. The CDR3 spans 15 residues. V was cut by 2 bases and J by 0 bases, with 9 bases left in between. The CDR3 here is CASSLLQRSTDTQYF. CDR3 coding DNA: TGTGCCAGCAGCTTACTGCAGCGGAGCACAGATACGCAGTATTTT. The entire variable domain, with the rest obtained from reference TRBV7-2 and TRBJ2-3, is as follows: GAGVSQSPSNKVTEKGKDVELRCDPISGHTALYWYRQSLGQGLEFLIYFQGNSAPDKSGLPSDRFSAERTGGSVSTLTIQRTQQEDSAVYLCASSLLQRSTDTQYFGPGTRLTVL.

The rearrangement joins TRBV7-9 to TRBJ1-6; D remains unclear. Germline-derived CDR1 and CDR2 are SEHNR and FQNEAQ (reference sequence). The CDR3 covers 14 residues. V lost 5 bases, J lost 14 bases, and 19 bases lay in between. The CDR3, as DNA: TGTGCCAGCAGCCCCCTACCACCGCCTCGAACCCTCCACTTT. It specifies CASSPLPPPRTLHF. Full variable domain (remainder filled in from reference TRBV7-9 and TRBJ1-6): DTGVSQNPRHKITKRGQNVTFRCDPISEHNRLYWYRQTLGQGPEFLTYFQNEAQLEKSRLLSDRFSAERPKGSFSTLEIQRTEQGDSAMYLCASSPLPPPRTLHFGNGTRLTVT.

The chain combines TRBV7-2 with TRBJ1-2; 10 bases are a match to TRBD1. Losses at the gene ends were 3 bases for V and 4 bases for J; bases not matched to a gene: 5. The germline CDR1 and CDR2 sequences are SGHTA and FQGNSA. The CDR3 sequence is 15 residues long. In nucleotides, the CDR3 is TGTGCCAGCAGCTTTAGACAGGGGGCGACCTATGGCTACACCTTC. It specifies CASSFRQGATYGYTF. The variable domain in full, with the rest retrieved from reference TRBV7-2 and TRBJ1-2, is GAGVSQSPSNKVTEKGKDVELRCDPISGHTALYWYRQSLGQGLEFLIYFQGNSAPDKSGLPSDRFSAERTGGSVSTLTIQRTQQEDSAVYLCASSFRQGATYGYTFGSGTRLTVV.

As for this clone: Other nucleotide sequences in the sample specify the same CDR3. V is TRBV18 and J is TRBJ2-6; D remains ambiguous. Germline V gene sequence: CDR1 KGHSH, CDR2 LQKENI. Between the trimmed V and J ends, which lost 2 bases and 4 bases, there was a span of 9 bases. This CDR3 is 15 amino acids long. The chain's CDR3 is CASSPGQSGANVLTF. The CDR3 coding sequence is TGTGCCAGCTCACCAGGCCAGTCCGGGGCCAACGTCCTGACTTTC.

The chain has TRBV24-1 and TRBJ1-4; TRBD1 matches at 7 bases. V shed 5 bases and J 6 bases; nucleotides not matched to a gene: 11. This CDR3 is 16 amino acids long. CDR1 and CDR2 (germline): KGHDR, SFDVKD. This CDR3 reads CATSATTRDRDEKLFF. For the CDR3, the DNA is TGTGCCACCAGTGCCACTACCCGTGACAGGGATGAAAAACTGTTTTTT.

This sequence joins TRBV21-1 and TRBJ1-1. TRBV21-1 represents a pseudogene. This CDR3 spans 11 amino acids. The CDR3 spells CASKRVNEAFF. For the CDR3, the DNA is TGTGCCAGCAAAAGAGTTAATGAAGCTTTCTTT.

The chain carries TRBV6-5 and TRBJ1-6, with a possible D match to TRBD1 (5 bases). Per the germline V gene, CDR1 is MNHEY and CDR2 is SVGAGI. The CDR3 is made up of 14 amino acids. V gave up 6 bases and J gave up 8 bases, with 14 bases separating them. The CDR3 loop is CASRPPGLDSPLHF. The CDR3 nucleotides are TGTGCCAGCAGGCCCCCAGGGCTAGATTCACCCCTCCACTTT.

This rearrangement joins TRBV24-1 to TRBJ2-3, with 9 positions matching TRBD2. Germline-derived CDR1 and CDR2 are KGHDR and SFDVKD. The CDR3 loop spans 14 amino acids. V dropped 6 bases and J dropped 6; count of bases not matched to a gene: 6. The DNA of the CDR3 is TGTGCCACCAGTTCAGCGGGGGGAACGGATACGCAGTATTTT. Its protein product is CATSSAGGTDTQYF.

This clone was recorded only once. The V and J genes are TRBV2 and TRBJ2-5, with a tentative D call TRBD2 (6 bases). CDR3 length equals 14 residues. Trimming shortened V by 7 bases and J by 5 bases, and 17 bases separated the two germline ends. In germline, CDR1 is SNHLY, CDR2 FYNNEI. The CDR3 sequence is CASILVEGSETQYF. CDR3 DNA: TGTGCCAGCATCCTCGTGGAGGGGTCGGAGACCCAGTACTTC.

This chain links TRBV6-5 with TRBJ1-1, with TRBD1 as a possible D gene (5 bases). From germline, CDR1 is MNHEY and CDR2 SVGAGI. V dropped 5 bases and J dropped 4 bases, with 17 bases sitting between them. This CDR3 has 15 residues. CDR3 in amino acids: CASSRRGTGGTEAFF. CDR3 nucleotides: TGTGCCAGCAGTAGACGAGGCACAGGCGGCACTGAAGCTTTCTTT.

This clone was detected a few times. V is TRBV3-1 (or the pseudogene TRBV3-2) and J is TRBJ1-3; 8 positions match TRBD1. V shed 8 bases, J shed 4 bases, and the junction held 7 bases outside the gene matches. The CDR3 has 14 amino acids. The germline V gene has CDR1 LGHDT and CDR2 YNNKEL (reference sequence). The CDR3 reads CASGFTGGGNTIYF. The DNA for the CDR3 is TGTGCCAGCGGCTTTACAGGGGGAGGAAACACCATATATTTT.

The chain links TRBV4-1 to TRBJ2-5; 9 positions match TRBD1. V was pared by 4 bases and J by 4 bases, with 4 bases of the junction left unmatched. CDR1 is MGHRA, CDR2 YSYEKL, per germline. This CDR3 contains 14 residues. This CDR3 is CASSPRDRAETQYF. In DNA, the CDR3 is TGCGCCAGCAGCCCGCGGGACAGGGCAGAGACCCAGTACTTC.

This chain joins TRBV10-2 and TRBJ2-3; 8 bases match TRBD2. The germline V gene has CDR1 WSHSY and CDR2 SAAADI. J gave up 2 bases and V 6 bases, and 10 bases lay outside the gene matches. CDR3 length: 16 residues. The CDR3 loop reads CASSPYRGGATDTQYF. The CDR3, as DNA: TGCGCCAGCAGCCCTTACCGGGGGGGTGCCACAGATACGCAGTATTTT.

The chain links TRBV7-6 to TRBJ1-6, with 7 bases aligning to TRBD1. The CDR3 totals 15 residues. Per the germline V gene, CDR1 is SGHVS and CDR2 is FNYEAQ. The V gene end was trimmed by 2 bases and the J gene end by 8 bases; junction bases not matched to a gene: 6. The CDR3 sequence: CASSLRFQGDSPLHF. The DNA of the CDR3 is TGTGCCAGCAGCTTAAGGTTCCAGGGGGATTCACCCCTCCACTTT.

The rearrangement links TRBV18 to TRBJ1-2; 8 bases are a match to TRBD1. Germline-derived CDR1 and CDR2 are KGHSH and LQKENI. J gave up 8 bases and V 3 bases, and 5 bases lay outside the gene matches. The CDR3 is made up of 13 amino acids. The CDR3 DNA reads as TGTGCCAGCTCACCTAAGACAGGGGCCGGCTACACCTTC. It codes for CASSPKTGAGYTF.

The CDR3 reads CASRLSRGVADTQYF. CDR3 coding DNA: TGTGCCAGCAGGCTCTCGCGGGGGGTCGCAGATACGCAGTATTTT. The rearrangement links TRBV2 to TRBJ2-3; 8 nucleotides agree with TRBD2. The ends lost 6 bases at V and 4 bases at J; junction bases unmatched: 9. The CDR3 has 15 amino acids. The germline V gene encodes CDR1 SNHLY and CDR2 FYNNEI.

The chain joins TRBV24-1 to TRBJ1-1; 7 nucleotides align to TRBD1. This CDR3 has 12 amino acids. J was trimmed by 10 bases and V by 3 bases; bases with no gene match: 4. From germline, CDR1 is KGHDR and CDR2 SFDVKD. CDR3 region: CATSDPQGRAFF. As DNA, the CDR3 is TGTGCCACCAGTGATCCACAGGGGCGAGCTTTCTTT.

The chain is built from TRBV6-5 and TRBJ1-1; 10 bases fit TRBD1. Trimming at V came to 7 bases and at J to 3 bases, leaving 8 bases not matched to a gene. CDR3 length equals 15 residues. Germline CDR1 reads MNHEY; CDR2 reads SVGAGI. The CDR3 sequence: CASTPDRGPDTEAFF. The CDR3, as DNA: TGTGCCAGCACCCCCGACAGGGGGCCGGACACTGAAGCTTTCTTT.

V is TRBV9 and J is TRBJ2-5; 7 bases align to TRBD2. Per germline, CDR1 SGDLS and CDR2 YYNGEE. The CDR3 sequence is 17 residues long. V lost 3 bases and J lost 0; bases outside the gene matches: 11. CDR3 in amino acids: CASSASPLSGDQETQYF. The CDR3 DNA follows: TGTGCCAGCAGCGCTAGCCCTTTAAGCGGGGACCAAGAGACCCAGTACTTC.

The CDR3 sequence: CASSQWGAGGNTEAFF. The CDR3 nucleotides are TGTGCCAGCAGCCAATGGGGTGCAGGGGGAAACACTGAAGCTTTCTTT. The V and J genes are TRBV3-1 (or the pseudogene TRBV3-2) and TRBJ1-1; 7 bases line up with TRBD1. Germline lookup yields CDR1 LGHDT and CDR2 YNNKEL (reference sequence). Germline trimming cut 2 bases from V and 2 bases from J; bases unmatched to any gene: 8. CDR3 length: 16 amino acids.

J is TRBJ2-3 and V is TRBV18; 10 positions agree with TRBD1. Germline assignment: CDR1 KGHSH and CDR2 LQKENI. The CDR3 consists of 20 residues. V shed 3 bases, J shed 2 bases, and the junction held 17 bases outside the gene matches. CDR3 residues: CASSPSIDRGRTVSTDTQYF. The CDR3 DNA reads TGTGCCAGCTCACCCTCGATTGACAGGGGGCGAACAGTATCCACAGATACGCAGTATTTT.

The CDR3: CASSEEGAYTGELFF. The CDR3 region has the DNA TGTGCCAGCAGTGAAGAGGGGGCGTACACCGGGGAGCTGTTTTTT. V gene TRBV2 combines with J gene TRBJ2-2; 7 bases align to TRBD1. The CDR3 contains 15 residues. Unmatched junction bases numbered 2, after V lost 1 base and J lost 3 bases. Germline CDR1 is SNHLY and CDR2 is FYNNEI.

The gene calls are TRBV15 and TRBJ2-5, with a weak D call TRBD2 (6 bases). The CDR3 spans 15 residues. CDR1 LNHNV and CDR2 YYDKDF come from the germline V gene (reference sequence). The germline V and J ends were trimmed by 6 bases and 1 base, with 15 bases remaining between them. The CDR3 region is CATRRMGGSQETQYF. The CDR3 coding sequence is TGTGCCACCAGGCGAATGGGGGGTTCCCAAGAGACCCAGTACTTC.

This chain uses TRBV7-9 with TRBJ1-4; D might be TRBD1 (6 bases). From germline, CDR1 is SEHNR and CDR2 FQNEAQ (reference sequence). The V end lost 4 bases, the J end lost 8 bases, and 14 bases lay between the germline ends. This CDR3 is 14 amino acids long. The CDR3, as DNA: TGTGCCAGCAGCTCCTCAGGGGTGGGGGAAAAACTGTTTTTT. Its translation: CASSSSGVGEKLFF.

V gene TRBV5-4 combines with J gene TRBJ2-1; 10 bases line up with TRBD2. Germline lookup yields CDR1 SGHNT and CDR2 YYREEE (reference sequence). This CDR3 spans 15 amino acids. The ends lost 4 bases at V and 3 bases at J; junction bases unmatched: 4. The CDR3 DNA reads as TGTGCCAGCAGCATTAGCGGGGGGAACTACAATGAGCAGTTCTTC. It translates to CASSISGGNYNEQFF. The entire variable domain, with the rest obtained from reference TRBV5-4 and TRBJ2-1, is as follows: ETGVTQSPTHLIKTRGQQVTLRCSSQSGHNTVSWYQQALGQGPQFIFQYYREEENGRGNFPPRFSGLQFPNYSSELNVNALELDDSALYLCASSISGGNYNEQFFGPGTRLTVL.

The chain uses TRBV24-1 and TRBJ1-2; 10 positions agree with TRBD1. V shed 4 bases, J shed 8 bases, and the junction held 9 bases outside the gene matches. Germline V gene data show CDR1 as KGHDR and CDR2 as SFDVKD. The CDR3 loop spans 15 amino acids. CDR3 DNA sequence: TGTGCCACCAGTGACCCGGGACAGGGGAAGGACGGCTACACCTTC. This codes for CATSDPGQGKDGYTF.

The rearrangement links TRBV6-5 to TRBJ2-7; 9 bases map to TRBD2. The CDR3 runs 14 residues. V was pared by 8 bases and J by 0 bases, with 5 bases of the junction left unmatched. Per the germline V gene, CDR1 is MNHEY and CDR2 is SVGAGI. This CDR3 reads CASYERGDSYEQYF. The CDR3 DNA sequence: TGTGCCAGCTATGAGCGGGGGGACTCCTACGAGCAGTACTTC.